The clone carrying this TCR beta chain was counted only a few times. Antigen specificity is unknown. During its preparation, the TCRbeta library received unique molecular identifiers. Via MiXCR, TCRdb re-called the PCR reads, giving one row per CDR3 protein. Seen here are approximately 980,000 distinct CDR3 sequences, roughly 31% observed once, and the top ten hold about 28%. The CDR3 has 13 residues. The germline V gene has CDR1 DFQATT and CDR2 SNEGSKA (reference sequence). V lost 7 bases and J 4 bases, leaving 14 bases between the germline ends. This entry belongs to a study of T-cell reconstitution after alpha-beta-depleted transplantation in children. Study results and caveats: Hyperexpanded clones declined; after one year, newly produced T cells mostly supplied diversity. Recipient T cells and thymic progenitors that survived gave rise to the high TCRbeta diversity observed at day 60 in some patients. Approximately two months post-transplant, alpha-beta T cells reportedly originated from several hundred expanded graft clones.

This TCR was recovered from a boy in the first two years of life who had a stem cell transplant for SCID, so the T cells may come from the graft donor. This material consisted of PBMCs, mostly from graft donor cells, taken 360 days after TCRalphabeta/CD19-depleted stem cell transplant. The chain links TRBV20-1 to TRBJ2-1, with unresolved D. This CDR3 is CSGGGRFYNEQFF. CDR3 nucleotides: TGCAGTGGGGGTGGACGCTTTTACAATGAGCAGTTCTTC.